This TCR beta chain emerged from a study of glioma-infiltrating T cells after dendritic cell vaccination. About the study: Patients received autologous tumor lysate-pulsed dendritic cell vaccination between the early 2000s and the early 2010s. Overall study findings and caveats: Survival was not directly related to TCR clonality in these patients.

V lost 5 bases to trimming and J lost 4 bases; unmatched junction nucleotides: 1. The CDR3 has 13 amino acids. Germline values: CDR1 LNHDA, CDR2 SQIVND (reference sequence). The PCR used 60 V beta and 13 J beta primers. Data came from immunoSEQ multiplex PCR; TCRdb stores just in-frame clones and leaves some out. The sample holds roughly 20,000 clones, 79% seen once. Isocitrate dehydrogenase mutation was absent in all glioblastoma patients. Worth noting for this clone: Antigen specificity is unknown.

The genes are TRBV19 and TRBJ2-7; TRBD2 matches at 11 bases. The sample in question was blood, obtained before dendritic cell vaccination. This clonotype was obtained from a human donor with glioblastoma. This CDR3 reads CASSLAGGYEQYF. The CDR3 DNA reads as TGTGCCAGTAGTCTAGCGGGAGGTTACGAGCAGTACTTC.